The sample holds many counts of the clone carrying this T cell receptor (beta chain). Its target is unknown. The data stem from a study of spatial heterogeneity in lung cancer. Points from the study as a whole: For expanded intratumoral alpha and beta TCRs, counts tracked tumor mutation counts.

V was shortened by 4 bases and J by 2 bases, with 14 bases between the two germline ends. Germline loops: CDR1 LGHDT, CDR2 YNNKEL (reference sequence). This CDR3 has 15 residues. Time point here: sample taken at primary tumor resection. All TCR cDNA molecules were individually tagged with a unique molecular identifier. TCRdb itself ran the 5' RACE reads through MiXCR, one entry per CDR3 protein. The table includes roughly 5,300 distinct CDR3 sequences, about 8.4% detected once. The sequence was collected from a female donor with early-stage non-small cell lung cancer. V gene TRBV3-1 combines with J gene TRBJ1-1; a possible D gene is TRBD1 (5 bases). The source material was lung tumor tissue, sampled at surgery. CDR3 sequence reads: CASSLRLQANTEAFF. The CDR3 region has the DNA TGTGCCAGCAGCCTCCGGTTACAGGCTAACACTGAAGCTTTCTTT.